One sample yielded the 27 T cell receptor beta chains listed below, sequenced in a study of blood T cells in healthy people across ages. A second PCR of 7 to 11 cycles used a sample-barcoded 5' primer and a J-beta primer mix. TCRdb reprocessed the 5' RACE reads via MiXCR and lists one record per CDR3 protein. The repertoire holds 980,000 or so distinct CDR3 sequences, with roughly 52% as singletons. Sequenced material: blood. The receptors shown here come from a man in his thirties or forties in good health.

This clonotype was counted once. The V and J genes are TRBV12-3 or TRBV12-4 and TRBJ2-5; the match to TRBD2 covers 7 bases. The CDR3 runs 15 residues. V lost 6 bases to trimming and J lost 5 bases; unmatched junction nucleotides: 12. Here the CDR3 DNA reads TGTGCCAGCAGCCCAGGACTAGGCCACCGGGAGACCCAGTACTTC. Protein sequence: CASSPGLGHRETQYF.

The rearrangement links TRBV6-2 or TRBV6-3 to TRBJ1-2, with D tentatively TRBD1 (6 bases). V lost 8 bases and J lost 4, with 11 bases in between. From germline, CDR1 is MNHEY and CDR2 SVGEGT. The CDR3 has 12 residues. This CDR3 reads CASGAGAYGYTF. In nucleotides, the CDR3 is TGTGCCAGCGGTGCAGGGGCCTATGGCTACACCTTC.

The chain couples TRBV5-1 to TRBJ1-2; D is uncertain. V lost 7 bases, J lost 4 bases, and 20 bases lay in between. This CDR3 comprises 15 residues. Germline V gene lookup returns CDR1 SGHRS and CDR2 YFSETQ. The CDR3 coding sequence is TGCGCCAGCGGCCTCAGTGAGCATACTACCTATGGCTACACCTTC. It is translated as CASGLSEHTTYGYTF.

This clonotype was seen once. This sequence may be a read error, since a much larger clone differs from it by one base. J is TRBJ2-1 and V is TRBV4-3, with D tentatively TRBD2 (5 bases). Germline V gene data show CDR1 as LGHNA and CDR2 as YSLEER. Trimming cost V 4 bases and J 13 bases, with 23 bases left between them. CDR3 size: 15 residues. Here the CDR3 DNA reads TGCGCCAGCAGCCTAAATCTAGCCTGGGGAGAGACCCAGTTCTTC. Translating gives CASSLNLAWGETQFF.

The chain links TRBV28 to TRBJ1-2; unclear D gene. V was trimmed by 7 bases and J by 2 bases, leaving 17 bases between them. Germline CDR1 is MDHEN and CDR2 is SYDVKM. The length of the CDR3 is 15 residues. DNA of the CDR3: TGTGCCAGCAAAGTGTCCCGGCGACCCAACTATGGCTACACCTTC. Translation gives CASKVSRRPNYGYTF.

The genes are TRBV24-1 and TRBJ1-1; D may be TRBD1 (5 bases). With 7 bases removed from V and 1 base from J, the gap between germline ends came to 9 bases. Germline lookup yields CDR1 KGHDR and CDR2 SFDVKD. This CDR3 comprises 13 residues. The CDR3 DNA is TGTGCCACCAGAGGGACGGCGAACACTGAAGCTTTCTTT. It encodes CATRGTANTEAFF.

The chain employs TRBV6-1 and TRBJ2-1; D is unresolved. The CDR3 is 16 residues long. CDR1 is MNHNS, CDR2 SASEGT, per germline. Trimming pared 10 bases from V and 1 base from J, leaving 20 bases between. The CDR3 here is CANSPETTASYNEQFF. CDR3 bases: TGTGCCAACTCACCCGAAACGACCGCGTCCTACAATGAGCAGTTCTTC.

This chain connects TRBV7-9 to TRBJ2-7; D tentatively reads TRBD1 or TRBD2 (5 bases each). The CDR3 totals 15 residues. CDR1 is SEHNR, CDR2 FQNEAQ, per germline (reference sequence). The V and J ends lost 2 bases and 2 bases respectively, with 13 bases between them. For the CDR3, the DNA is TGTGCCAGCAGCTTACGTCGGGACGGTGCCTACGAGCAGTACTTC. It yields the protein CASSLRRDGAYEQYF.

This clonotype appeared a single time. The CDR3 sequence: CASSGAGPGTDTQYF. The CDR3 nucleotides read TGTGCCAGCAGCGGGGCCGGGCCAGGGACAGATACGCAGTATTTT. The V call is TRBV5-6, the J call TRBJ2-3; D might be TRBD1 (5 bases). This CDR3 region has 15 residues. Germline lookup yields CDR1 SGHDT and CDR2 YYEEEE. The V end lost 4 bases, the J end lost 3 bases, and 15 bases lay between the germline ends.

The rearrangement joins TRBV7-2 to TRBJ2-7; no reliable D call. Germline CDR1 SGHTA, CDR2 FQGNSA. V was cut by 5 bases and J by 6 bases, with 11 bases left in between. CDR3 size: 12 residues. CDR3 region: CASSRVDSEQYF. The CDR3 coding sequence is TGTGCCAGCAGCCGCGTTGACTCCGAGCAGTACTTC.

This clonotype has only a few counts. The rearrangement links TRBV12-3 or TRBV12-4 to TRBJ2-3; 10 bases agree with TRBD2. Trimming took 8 bases from V and 1 from J; bases not matched to a gene: 6. The CDR3 contains 15 residues. The CDR3 loop reads CASHSGTSGTDTQYF. CDR3 DNA: TGTGCCAGCCATAGCGGGACTAGCGGCACAGATACGCAGTATTTT.

The chain recombines TRBV27 with TRBJ2-5; 14 nucleotides line up with TRBD2. Trimming at V came to 5 bases and at J to 3 bases, leaving 5 bases not matched to a gene. This CDR3 is 16 amino acids long. CDR1 is MNHEY, CDR2 SMNVEV, per germline (reference sequence). CDR3 bases: TGTGCCAGCAGTCGCCCGGGACTAGCGGGAGAAGAGACCCAGTACTTC. It specifies CASSRPGLAGEETQYF.

The gene calls are TRBV3-1 and TRBJ2-3, with D hard to call. Germline assignment: CDR1 LGHDT and CDR2 YNNKEL (reference sequence). The CDR3 has 13 residues. V was clipped by 1 base and J by 3 bases, with 5 bases between them. The CDR3 here is CASSQVDTDTQYF. The CDR3 DNA is TGTGCCAGCAGCCAAGTTGATACAGATACGCAGTATTTT.

This clonotype was seen a single time. V and J are TRBV5-1 and TRBJ2-5, with D possibly being TRBD2 (6 bases). V lost 7 bases, J lost 4 bases, and 11 bases lay in between. Germline V gene lookup returns CDR1 SGHRS and CDR2 YFSETQ. There are 12 residues in the CDR3. CDR3 region: CASVDGGETQYF. CDR3 bases: TGCGCCAGCGTGGACGGGGGAGAGACCCAGTACTTC.

The chain carries TRBV9 and TRBJ2-7; weak D call: TRBD2 (6 bases). CDR1 and CDR2 (germline): SGDLS, YYNGEE. V dropped 4 bases and J dropped 0 bases, with 14 bases sitting between them. The CDR3 is made up of 15 amino acids. The CDR3: CASSPRGTISYEQYF. The CDR3 bases are TGTGCCAGCAGCCCCCGCGGGACGATCTCCTACGAGCAGTACTTC.

The V and J genes are TRBV27 and TRBJ2-7; TRBD1 matches 9 bases. Germline CDR1 and CDR2: MNHEY and SMNVEV (reference sequence). This CDR3 has 15 amino acids. Trimming removed 7 bases from V and 5 bases from J; junction bases left unmatched: 12. CDR3 bases: TGTGCCAGCAAACTAACCGGGACAGGGCATAACGAGCAGTACTTC. It is translated as CASKLTGTGHNEQYF.

This clonotype was found a few times. The rearrangement links TRBV7-2 to TRBJ2-3; the D is unclear. This CDR3 is 12 amino acids long. Trimming took 7 bases from V and 3 from J, leaving 8 bases between them. Germline loops: CDR1 SGHTA, CDR2 FQGNSA. This CDR3 reads CASTSRTDTQYF. The CDR3 coding sequence is TGTGCCAGCACCTCCCGGACAGATACGCAGTATTTT.

This chain connects TRBV29-1 to TRBJ2-7, with a weak D call TRBD2 (7 bases). This CDR3 region has 16 residues. Trimming cost V 4 bases and J 0 bases, with 19 bases left between them. Germline assignment: CDR1 SQVTM and CDR2 ANQGSEA. The CDR3 is CSVGISRGGHSYEQYF. The DNA for the CDR3 is TGCAGCGTTGGGATTTCGAGGGGGGGCCACTCCTACGAGCAGTACTTC.

The V and J genes are TRBV20-1 and TRBJ2-1, with 10 nucleotides matching TRBD2. The CDR3 totals 17 residues. The V segment lost 0 bases and the J segment 7 bases; nucleotides outside the gene matches: 12. Looked up from germline, CDR1 is DFQATT and CDR2 is SNEGSKA (reference sequence). For the CDR3, the DNA is TGCAGTGCTAGAGATCCCGGGAGCGGGAGGGCCGGAAATGAGCAGTTCTTC. Translated, it gives CSARDPGSGRAGNEQFF.

The chain combines TRBV20-1 with TRBJ2-1; the D is unclear. V was pared by 3 bases and J by 1 base, with 16 bases between. The CDR3 runs 16 residues. Germline CDR1 DFQATT, CDR2 SNEGSKA (reference sequence). DNA of the CDR3: TGCAGTGCTAGCGCCGGGCTTTCCCCATCCTACAATGAGCAGTTCTTC. Translated, it gives CSASAGLSPSYNEQFF.

This clonotype occurred a few times. V is TRBV7-2 and J is TRBJ2-3; D may match TRBD1 or TRBD2 (5 bases each). Germline V gives CDR1 SGHTA, CDR2 FQGNSA. This CDR3 comprises 15 residues. V was clipped by 1 base and J by 2 bases, with 10 bases between them. The CDR3 sequence is CASSLEGRPTDTQYF. The DNA of the CDR3 is TGTGCCAGCAGCTTAGAGGGACGGCCCACAGATACGCAGTATTTT. The full variable domain, completed using reference TRBV7-2 and TRBJ2-3, is GAGVSQSPSNKVTEKGKDVELRCDPISGHTALYWYRQSLGQGLEFLIYFQGNSAPDKSGLPSDRFSAERTGGSVSTLTIQRTQQEDSAVYLCASSLEGRPTDTQYFGPGTRLTVL.

This clonotype was counted between two and nine times. The J gene is TRBJ1-4, the V gene TRBV15; D is uncertain. Trimming stripped 3 bases from V and 0 bases from J, with 8 bases between. CDR3 length: 15 residues. Germline V lookup: CDR1 LNHNV, CDR2 YYDKDF (reference sequence). The CDR3 loop is CATSSTIATNEKLFF. CDR3 nucleotides: TGTGCCACCAGCAGTACTATAGCAACTAATGAAAAACTGTTTTTT.

V usage is TRBV18 and J usage is TRBJ1-1, with a tentative D call TRBD1 (6 bases). In germline, CDR1 is KGHSH, CDR2 LQKENI. There are 17 residues in the CDR3. Trimming shortened V by 2 bases and J by 4 bases, and 20 bases separated the two germline ends. CDR3 residues: CASSPGTGLEDGTEAFF. CDR3 DNA: TGTGCCAGCTCACCAGGCACAGGGCTAGAAGACGGCACTGAAGCTTTCTTT.

This clonotype was picked up a small number of times. The genes are TRBV11-2 and TRBJ2-7; 9 positions agree with TRBD2. V lost 0 bases and J lost 1; bases outside the gene matches: 7. The CDR3 length is 17 residues. Per germline, CDR1 SGHAT and CDR2 FQNNGV. CDR3 DNA: TGTGCCAGCAGCTTAGACCTAGCGGGGACTAATTCCTACGAGCAGTACTTC. Encoded protein: CASSLDLAGTNSYEQYF.

This clonotype showed up just once. This rearrangement joins TRBV10-2 to TRBJ1-5; D call uncertain. The ends were cut back, 10 bases at V and 0 bases at J, with 7 bases in the middle. This CDR3 comprises 12 residues. In germline, CDR1 is WSHSY, CDR2 SAAADI. The CDR3 is CATRISNQPQHF. For the CDR3, the DNA is TGCGCCACCAGGATTAGCAATCAGCCCCAGCATTTT.

Comment on this clonotype: Germline and junction disagree at one end, which may indicate a read error. V usage is TRBV13 and J usage is TRBJ2-1; 10 bases map to TRBD2. Germline-derived CDR1 and CDR2 are PRHDT and FYEKMQ (reference sequence). The CDR3 spans 16 residues. CDR3 sequence reads: CTSSRIAGGPYNEQFF. In DNA, the CDR3 is TGTACCAGCAGCCGGATAGCGGGGGGTCCCTACAATGAGCAGTTCTTC.

As regards this clonotype: A junction boundary mismatches the germline segment, possibly from a read error. The rearrangement links TRBV5-1 to TRBJ2-5; weak D call: TRBD1 (6 bases). Germline CDR1 and CDR2: SGHRS and YFSETQ. This CDR3 contains 14 residues. The CDR3 DNA is TGCGTCAGCAGCTTGCCGGACAGCCAAGAGACCCAGTACTTC. Protein product: CVSSLPDSQETQYF.